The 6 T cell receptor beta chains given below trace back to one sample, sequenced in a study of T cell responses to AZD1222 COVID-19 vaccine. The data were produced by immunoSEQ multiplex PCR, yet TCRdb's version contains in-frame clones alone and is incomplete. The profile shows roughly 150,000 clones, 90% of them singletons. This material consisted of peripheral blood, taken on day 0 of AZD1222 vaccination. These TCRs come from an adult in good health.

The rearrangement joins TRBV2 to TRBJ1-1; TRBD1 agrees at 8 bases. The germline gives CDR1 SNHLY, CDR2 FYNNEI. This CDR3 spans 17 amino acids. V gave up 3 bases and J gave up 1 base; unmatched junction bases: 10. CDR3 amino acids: CASSDGYRGTGNTEAFF. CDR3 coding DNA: TGTGCCAGCAGTGATGGGTATCGGGGGACAGGGAACACTGAAGCTTTCTTT.

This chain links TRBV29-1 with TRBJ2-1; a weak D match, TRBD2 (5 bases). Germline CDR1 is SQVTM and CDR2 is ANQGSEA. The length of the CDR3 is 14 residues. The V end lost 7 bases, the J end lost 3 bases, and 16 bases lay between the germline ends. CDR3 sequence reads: CSGRVAGLYNEQFF. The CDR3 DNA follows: TGCAGCGGACGAGTCGCGGGCCTCTACAATGAGCAGTTCTTC.

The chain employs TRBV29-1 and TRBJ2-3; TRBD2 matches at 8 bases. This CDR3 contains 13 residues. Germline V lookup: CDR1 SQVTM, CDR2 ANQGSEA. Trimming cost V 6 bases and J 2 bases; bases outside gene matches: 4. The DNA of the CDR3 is TGCAGCGTGACTAGCGTTTTCACAGATACGCAGTATTTT. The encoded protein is CSVTSVFTDTQYF.

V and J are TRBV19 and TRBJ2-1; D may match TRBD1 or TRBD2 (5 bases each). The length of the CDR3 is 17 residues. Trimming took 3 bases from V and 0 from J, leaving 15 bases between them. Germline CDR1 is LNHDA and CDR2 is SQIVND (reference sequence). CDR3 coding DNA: TGTGCCAGTAGTATGGGGGTCCAGCGGAGCTCCTACAATGAGCAGTTCTTC. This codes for CASSMGVQRSSYNEQFF.

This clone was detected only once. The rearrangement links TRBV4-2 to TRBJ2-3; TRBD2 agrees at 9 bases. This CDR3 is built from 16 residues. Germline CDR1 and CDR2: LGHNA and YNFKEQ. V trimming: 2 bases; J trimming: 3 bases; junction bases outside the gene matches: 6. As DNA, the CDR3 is TGTGCCAGCAGCCAACCTACCAGCGGGAGGACAGATACGCAGTATTTT. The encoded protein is CASSQPTSGRTDTQYF.

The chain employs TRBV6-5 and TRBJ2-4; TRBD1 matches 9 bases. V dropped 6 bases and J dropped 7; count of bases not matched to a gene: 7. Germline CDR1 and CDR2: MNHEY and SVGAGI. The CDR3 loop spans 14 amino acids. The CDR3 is CASRGTGQGNIQYF. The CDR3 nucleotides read TGTGCCAGCAGGGGGACAGGGCAGGGTAACATTCAGTACTTC.